This passage covers 7 T cell receptor beta chains from one sample sequenced in a study of blood T cell repertoires in COVID-19. Assay: immunoSEQ multiplex PCR; the TCRdb copy retains only in-frame clones and omits some. The table has 150,000 to 200,000 clones, roughly 84% seen once. Material: peripheral blood. These receptors all come from a woman between 35 and 50 years old with COVID-19, enrolled during active disease.

V gene TRBV3-1 (or the pseudogene TRBV3-2) combines with J gene TRBJ1-4, with D maybe TRBD1 (6 bases). With 1 base removed from V and 8 bases from J, the gap between germline ends came to 14 bases. This CDR3 has 15 amino acids. Germline V CDR1 and CDR2: LGHDT, YNNKEL (reference sequence). The CDR3: CASSQGAGTLEKLFF. The CDR3 DNA reads as TGTGCCAGCAGCCAAGGAGCCGGGACACTGGAAAAACTGTTTTTT.

As DNA, the CDR3 is TGTGCCAGCGCCCCTTCGCCCCCTAAATCCAACACCGGGGAGCTGTTTTTT. Translated, it gives CASAPSPPKSNTGELFF. The gene calls are TRBV28 and TRBJ2-2; D unresolved. This CDR3 is 17 amino acids long. Germline-derived CDR1 and CDR2 are MDHEN and SYDVKM. Deletions cut 8 bases from V and 2 bases from J, with 21 bases between.

The rearrangement joins TRBV19 to TRBJ2-1, with 12 positions matching TRBD2. Trimming took 4 bases from V and 7 from J; bases not matched to a gene: 11. This CDR3 comprises 17 residues. CDR1 and CDR2 (germline): LNHDA, SQIVND (reference sequence). The CDR3 DNA reads as TGTGCCAGTAGTAAGACTAGCGGGGGAGGTCGTAAAAATGAGCAGTTCTTC. Its translation: CASSKTSGGGRKNEQFF.

The CDR3, as DNA: TGTGCCAGCAGATCAGACAGGGTTGTATCAGATACGCAGTATTTT. It specifies CASRSDRVVSDTQYF. The chain uses TRBV6-5 and TRBJ2-3; the match to TRBD1 covers 7 bases. Per the germline V gene, CDR1 is MNHEY and CDR2 is SVGAGI. The CDR3 has 15 residues. J gave up 4 bases and V 6 bases, and 10 bases lay outside the gene matches.

The V call is TRBV19, the J call TRBJ1-5, with no clear D. The CDR3 is 14 residues long. Germline V gene sequence: CDR1 LNHDA, CDR2 SQIVND (reference sequence). V lost 5 bases and J lost 4, with 12 bases in between. The CDR3 is CASSQRGGNQPQHF. CDR3 bases: TGTGCCAGTAGTCAACGGGGAGGGAATCAGCCCCAGCATTTT. Full variable domain (outside the CDR3, taken from reference TRBV19 and TRBJ1-5): DGGITQSPKYLFRKEGQNVTLSCEQNLNHDAMYWYRQDPGQGLRLIYYSQIVNDFQKGDIAEGYSVSREKKESFPLTVTSAQKNPTAFYLCASSQRGGNQPQHFGDGTRLSIL.

The V call is TRBV3-1 (or the pseudogene TRBV3-2), the J call TRBJ1-1; 7 positions agree with TRBD1. The V gene's germline CDR1 is LGHDT and CDR2 YNNKEL (reference sequence). V gave up 4 bases and J gave up 7 bases; unmatched junction bases: 9. The CDR3 is 14 amino acids. The CDR3 spells CASSPTGSQGEAFF. Written as DNA, the CDR3 is TGTGCCAGCAGCCCGACAGGGAGTCAAGGTGAAGCTTTCTTT.

This clone was seen only a few times. This chain joins TRBV28 and TRBJ1-5; TRBD1 is a possible D gene (5 bases). CDR1 MDHEN and CDR2 SYDVKM come from the germline V gene. V was cut by 7 bases and J by 4 bases, with 14 bases left in between. The CDR3 has 14 amino acids. The DNA of the CDR3 is TGTGCCAGCACCATGGACATGGGGAATCAGCCCCAGCATTTT. As protein: CASTMDMGNQPQHF.